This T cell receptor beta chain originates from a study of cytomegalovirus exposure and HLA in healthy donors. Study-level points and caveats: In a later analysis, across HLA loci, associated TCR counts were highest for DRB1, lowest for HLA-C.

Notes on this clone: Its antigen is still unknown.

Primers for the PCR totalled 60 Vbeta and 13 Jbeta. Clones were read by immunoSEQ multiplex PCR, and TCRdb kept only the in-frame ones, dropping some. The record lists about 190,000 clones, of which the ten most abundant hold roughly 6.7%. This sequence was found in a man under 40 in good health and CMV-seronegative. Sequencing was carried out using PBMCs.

CDR3 amino acids: CASSHGTSGNEQFF. The CDR3 DNA reads as TGTGCCAGCAGCCACGGGACTAGCGGCAATGAGCAGTTCTTC. The V and J genes are TRBV7-8 and TRBJ2-1; TRBD2 aligns across 11 bases. J lost 6 bases, V lost 5 bases, and 3 bases had no gene match. This CDR3 is built from 14 residues. Per the germline V gene, CDR1 is SGHVS and CDR2 is FQNEAQ.